Following are 11 T cell receptor beta chains from one sample sequenced in a study of brain metastases from non-small cell lung cancer. The table came from immunoSEQ multiplex PCR; TCRdb's copy has only in-frame clones and leaves some out. The table shows hundreds of clones, with approximately 86% occurring only once. The sequenced material came from tumor-adjacent normal tissue. The receptors come from a donor over 35 with non-small cell lung cancer.

Points on this clone: One end of the junction varies from germline; a read error may be responsible. The chain carries TRBV6-5 and TRBJ1-2, with D possibly matching TRBD1 (5 bases). The CDR3 is 13 residues long. Germline CDR1 MNHEY, CDR2 SVGAGI. CDR3 in amino acids: CASTPGSRYSYTF. The DNA for the CDR3 is TGTGCCAGCACCCCAGGGTCCCGCTATAGCTACACCTTC.

A note on this clone: The junction departs from germline at one end; a sequencing error may be responsible. The chain couples TRBV6-2 or TRBV6-3 to TRBJ2-3; D could derive from TRBD1 or TRBD2 (6 bases each). The length of the CDR3 is 18 residues. The V gene's germline CDR1 is MNHEY and CDR2 SVGEGT. Written as DNA, the CDR3 is TGTGCCAACAGTTCAGGACGTTTGAGGGGGGACAATACAGATACGCAGTATTTT. Encoded protein: CANSSGRLRGDNTDTQYF.

In nucleotides, the CDR3 is TGTGCCAGCAGCTCCTCAGTTCCCATGCAAGATACGCAGTATTTT. Translating gives CASSSSVPMQDTQYF. The genes are TRBV3-1 (or the pseudogene TRBV3-2) and TRBJ2-3, with D hard to call. This CDR3 is built from 15 residues. The V gene lost 5 bases and the J gene lost 5 bases, with 17 bases spanning the gap. In germline, CDR1 is LGHDT, CDR2 YNNKEL (reference sequence).

J is TRBJ2-7 and V is TRBV24-1, with D maybe TRBD2 (5 bases). CDR1 KGHDR and CDR2 SFDVKD come from the germline V gene. CDR3 length equals 12 residues. The V end was cut by 5 bases, the J end by 1 base, with 5 bases between. The CDR3: CATSAGSYEQYF. Written as DNA, the CDR3 is TGTGCCACCAGTGCGGGGTCCTACGAGCAGTACTTC.

The genes are TRBV3-1 (or the pseudogene TRBV3-2) and TRBJ1-4; D perhaps matches TRBD1 (5 bases). The CDR3 has 14 amino acids. V gave up 2 bases and J gave up 7 bases, with 11 bases separating them. Germline V gene lookup returns CDR1 LGHDT and CDR2 YNNKEL (reference sequence). The CDR3 DNA reads as TGTGCCAGCAGCCAACCAGGGCGGGGTGAAAAACTGTTTTTT. Translation gives CASSQPGRGEKLFF.

This rearrangement joins TRBV15 to TRBJ1-5; 7 bases line up with TRBD1. With 0 bases clipped from V and 7 bases from J, the junction kept 6 bases outside the gene matches. The length of the CDR3 is 15 residues. CDR1 and CDR2 (germline): LNHNV, YYDKDF (reference sequence). CDR3 in amino acids: CATSRDGQERQPQHF. For the CDR3, the DNA is TGTGCCACCAGCAGAGACGGACAGGAAAGACAGCCCCAGCATTTT.

The V and J genes are TRBV28 and TRBJ2-4; 11 positions match TRBD1. This CDR3 spans 18 amino acids. V shed 7 bases and J 0 bases; nucleotides not matched to a gene: 11. Germline values: CDR1 MDHEN, CDR2 SYDVKM. The CDR3 reads CASNKGQGGPIAKNIQYF. CDR3 DNA sequence: TGTGCCAGCAACAAGGGACAGGGGGGACCCATAGCCAAAAACATTCAGTACTTC.

In regard to this clone: One junction end disagrees with the germline gene, perhaps due to a read error. This chain uses TRBV5-1 with TRBJ2-1; TRBD2 aligns across 12 bases. From germline, CDR1 is SGHRS and CDR2 YFSETQ. CDR3 length: 16 amino acids. The CDR3 sequence: CASSPLSGLAGNEQFF. CDR3 DNA: TGCGCCAGCAGCCCCCTTTCGGGACTAGCGGGCAATGAGCAATTCTTC.

This sequence joins TRBV15 and TRBJ2-5; D might be TRBD2 (6 bases). V lost 11 bases to trimming and J lost 2 bases, with 24 bases between them. The CDR3 spans 16 residues. Germline V gene data show CDR1 as LNHNV and CDR2 as YYDKDF (reference sequence). The CDR3 loop is CAPPQVAGRKQETQYF. The CDR3 DNA reads as TGTGCCCCCCCCCAGGTTGCGGGACGTAAACAAGAGACCCAGTACTTC.

The V call is TRBV2, the J call TRBJ1-6; no reliable D call. This CDR3 region has 13 residues. Trimming cost V 8 bases and J 2 bases, with 7 bases left between them. Germline V gene data show CDR1 as SNHLY and CDR2 as FYNNEI. The CDR3 DNA reads TGTGCCAGCGCGGCAGCCTATAATTCACCCCTCCACTTT. It translates to CASAAAYNSPLHF.

The rearrangement links TRBV14 to TRBJ2-5, with TRBD2 matching over 9 bases. The V segment lost 0 bases and the J segment 4 bases; nucleotides outside the gene matches: 12. Germline V CDR1 and CDR2: SGHDN, FVKESK. This CDR3 spans 18 amino acids. CDR3 sequence: CASSQDSRLAGNRETQYF. The CDR3 DNA reads TGTGCCAGCAGCCAAGACTCCCGTCTAGCGGGAAATAGAGAGACCCAGTACTTC.